These T cell receptor beta chains were read from a single sample in a study of T cells in Graves' hyperthyroidism and ophthalmopathy. MiXCR, run by TCRdb on the multiplex PCR reads, gives a single entry per CDR3 protein. The profile shows about 560,000 distinct CDR3 sequences, around 14% of them singletons. What was sequenced was blood. The receptor set was obtained from a woman in her twenties or thirties with Graves' hyperthyroidism. The CDR3 runs from the conserved cysteine through the conserved F or W. A D gene is named only where the DNA matches it firmly. Where a row states a size, it is once, few, many or the class of an expanded clone; other rows omit it.

TRBV3-1	few	TRBJ2-4	TRBD2	TGTGCCAGCAGCCAAGGGGAACTAGCGGGAAGGGGCATTCAGTACTTC	CASSQGELAGRGIQYF
TRBV3-1	many	TRBJ2-1	TRBD2	TGTGCCAGCAGCCAGGGCACGAGGGGCGGACTAGCCAGTGAGCAGTTCTTC	CASSQGTRGGLASEQFF
TRBV10-3	.	TRBJ2-2	TRBD2	TGTGCCATCAGTGATTTAGCGGGAGCCGAAAACACCGGGGAGCTGTTTTTT	CAISDLAGAENTGELFF
TRBV29-1	many	TRBJ1-1	.	TGCAGCGTTCGACAGGACATGAACACTGAAGCTTTCTTT	CSVRQDMNTEAFF
TRBV10-3	many	TRBJ2-5	.	TGTGCCATCAGCGGCATTACACAAGAGACCCAGTACTTC	CAISGITQETQYF
TRBV12-3/TRBV12-4	.	TRBJ2-5	TRBD2	TGTGCCAGCAGTCCGGGGGTAGCGGGGGGCCCAAAGACCCAGTACTTC	CASSPGVAGGPKTQYF
TRBV6-2/TRBV6-3	.	TRBJ1-5	TRBD1	TGTGCCAGCAGAACCAGGGGGCACGCTCAGCCCCAGCATTTT	CASRTRGHAQPQHF
TRBV6-1	many	TRBJ1-1	.	TGTGCCAGCAGTGACAGGAAGAACACTGAAGCTTTCTTT	CASSDRKNTEAFF
TRBV5-1	few	TRBJ2-3	.	TGCGCCAGCAGCTTCATTTCCCCCACAGATACGCAGTATTTT	CASSFISPTDTQYF
TRBV7-3	many	TRBJ2-7	.	TGTGCCAGCAGCTTAATGCGTGGTTACGAGCAGTACTTC	CASSLMRGYEQYF
TRBV11-2	many	TRBJ2-7	.	TGTGCCAGCAGCCGGGGCGCGTACGAGCAGTACTTC	CASSRGAYEQYF
TRBV5-1	.	TRBJ2-1	TRBD1	TGCGCCAGCAGGATAATAGGGGGTTCCGCAGGGGGCAATGAGCAGTTCTTC	CASRIIGGSAGGNEQFF
TRBV28	few	TRBJ2-5	TRBD1	TGTGCCACTTTGACAGGGATACAAGAGACCCAGTACTTC	CATLTGIQETQYF
TRBV6-1	many	TRBJ2-4	.	TGTGCCAGCACCCTGGACATGCCCAAAAACATTCAGTACTTC	CASTLDMPKNIQYF
TRBV3-1	.	TRBJ2-1	.	TGTGCCAGCAGCGAACGGGACCCTCTATACACAAGCCCATACTACAATGAGCAGTTCTTC	CASSERDPLYTSPYYNEQFF
TRBV6-2/TRBV6-3	many	TRBJ2-1	TRBD2	TGTGCCAGCAGTTACCGGTCGGGAGCGGGAGGTGGACATGAGCAGTTCTTC	CASSYRSGAGGGHEQFF
TRBV5-4	few	TRBJ1-2	.	TGTGCCAGCAGCACCTACCCGTTGGGGGTTGATGGCTACACCTTC	CASSTYPLGVDGYTF
TRBV6-5	many	TRBJ1-5	TRBD1	TGTGCCAGCAGTTACAGACAGGGGGCGAGGCAGCCCCAGCATTTT	CASSYRQGARQPQHF
TRBV10-3	few	TRBJ2-2	.	TGTGCCATCAGTGAGAGGTCAGACACCGGGGAGCTGTTTTTT	CAISERSDTGELFF
TRBV9	.	TRBJ2-3	.	TGTGCCAGCAGCGTAGATCCGAGCACAGATGCGCAGTATTTT	CASSVDPSTDAQYF
TRBV12-3/TRBV12-4	few	TRBJ1-3	.	TGTGCCAGCAGTTTAGCGGCCAGGGTCGGGGTTGGAAACACCATATATTTT	CASSLAARVGVGNTIYF
TRBV5-4	.	TRBJ1-5	.	TGTGCCAGCAGCTTGGCAGGGGCGCAAGAACCCCAGCATTTT	CASSLAGAQEPQHF
TRBV6-1	many	TRBJ2-7	TRBD2	TGTGCCGCGGGGGGGGCAGGGACCTACGAGCAGTACTTC	CAAGGAGTYEQYF
TRBV11-2	many	TRBJ2-1	.	TGTGCCAGCAGCTTAGAGCGGGCCAACAATGAGCAGTTCTTC	CASSLERANNEQFF
TRBV7-9	few	TRBJ2-2	.	TGTGCCAGCAGCTTAGGTCGTTCCGGGGAGCTGTTTTTT	CASSLGRSGELFF
TRBV5-1	many	TRBJ2-3	TRBD1	TGCGCCAGCAGCTCACAGGGGGTATCAGATACGCAGTATTTT	CASSSQGVSDTQYF
TRBV5-1	.	TRBJ2-2	.	TGCGCCAGCAGCCCGGGGACCCAGGGAGCCGGGGAGCTGTTTTTT	CASSPGTQGAGELFF
TRBV20-1	few	TRBJ2-7	.	TGCAGTGCTAGCGCCCATAGCGGACTCTCCTACGAGCAGTACTTC	CSASAHSGLSYEQYF
TRBV5-8	few	TRBJ1-2	.	TGTGCCAGCAGCTTGGTAGGGAGCTACACCTTC	CASSLVGSYTF